This entry describes one TCR beta chain. Its antigen is unidentified. A second roughly 7 to 11 cycle PCR used barcoded and J-beta primers. Each cDNA molecule carried a tag from a template-switch adaptor that contained 12 random nucleotides. Using its own MiXCR run on the 5' RACE reads, TCRdb lists one record per CDR3 protein. In the table there are about 800,000 distinct CDR3 sequences, 25% of which are singletons. The data belong to a study of blood T cells in healthy people across ages. Extraction of total RNA produced a minimum of 5.5 micrograms from each sample. The CDR3 consists of 15 residues. J was trimmed by 5 bases and V by 6 bases; bases with no gene match: 12. Whole-study results and caveats: Possibly confounding the expanded clonotype changes was the fact that donor CMV status was unknown.

The same specimen was also included in a second study, on T cells of mothers and their children. Turning to that study: Related mother and child pairs showed slightly greater overlap (not significant) than unrelated pairs did.

The chain joins TRBV12-3 or TRBV12-4 to TRBJ2-7; 8 nucleotides align to TRBD1. The sequencing sample was made of blood. The receptor was isolated from a boy aged 5-17 years in good health. The CDR3 protein is CASSPSGQGINEQYF. The CDR3 DNA reads TGTGCCAGCAGCCCTTCCGGACAGGGTATTAACGAGCAGTACTTC.